This entry is about one TCR beta chain. Germline V gene data show CDR1 as WNHNN and CDR2 as SYGVQD (reference sequence). Trimming removed 3 bases from V and 0 bases from J, with 21 bases in between. The length of the CDR3 is 20 residues. These data are taken from a study of shared clonotypes between healthy human individuals. The deep-level immunoSEQ assay was used. Data came from immunoSEQ multiplex PCR; TCRdb stores just in-frame clones and leaves some out. The sample lists about 1.4 million clones; 95% to 97% were seen once. The sample comprised naive CD4+ T cells sorted from blood. Described subset: CD45RA+ positively selected. The chain joins TRBV10-1 to TRBJ2-6; TRBD2 might be the D (8 bases). The TCR was taken from a man aged 25 to 40 in good health. The CDR3: CASSEGVGSGTDSGANVLTF. The CDR3 nucleotides read TGCGCCAGCAGTGAAGGGGTGGGTAGCGGGACAGACTCTGGGGCCAACGTCCTGACTTTC.